This TCR beta chain was captured in a study of Graves' ophthalmopathy and Graves' hyperthyroidism. This clonotype was counted at least ten times. This CDR3 is built from 15 residues. Trimming took 5 bases from V and 3 from J; bases not matched to a gene: 9. The germline V gene has CDR1 MNHEY and CDR2 SMNVEV (reference sequence). Transcripts of RNA were the source for amplifying TCR beta CDR3 regions. The first round was an RT-PCR with HTBI primers, and the second round was a multiplex PCR. TCRdb analysed the multiplex PCR reads with MiXCR anew, one entry per CDR3 protein. Of just over 600,000 distinct CDR3 sequences in the sample, 22% are singletons; the top ten hold about 6.6%.

Sample: peripheral blood. J is TRBJ2-7 and V is TRBV27, with 8 bases matching TRBD2. The sequence was obtained from a woman younger than 35 with stable Graves' hyperthyroidism. Some clones in this sample may be carry-over from other donors' samples. The CDR3 region is CASSLQSGRIYEQYF. The CDR3, as DNA: TGTGCCAGCAGTCTCCAGAGCGGGAGAATCTACGAGCAGTACTTC.